This entry lists 19 T cell receptor beta chains sequenced from one sample in a study of T cell repertoires in cytomegalovirus infection. TCRdb recomputed calls from the reads with MiXCR, one row per CDR3 protein. The sample records 65,000 to 90,000 distinct CDR3 sequences, more than 3% being singletons. The sequenced sample was PBMCs. The receptors derive from a human donor in good health (CMV status not recorded). Some clones in this sample may be carry-over from other donors' samples.

This clonotype has ten or more counts. CDR3 residues: CASSYPGTSGRTSSYNEQFF. The CDR3 nucleotides read TGTGCCAGCAGCTACCCCGGGACTAGCGGGAGAACGAGCTCCTACAATGAGCAGTTCTTC. This chain links TRBV7-8 with TRBJ2-1; 14 positions agree with TRBD2. Germline V gives CDR1 SGHVS, CDR2 FQNEAQ. The CDR3 loop spans 20 amino acids. V dropped 4 bases and J dropped 0; count of bases not matched to a gene: 11. Together with reference TRBV7-8 and TRBJ2-1, the CDR3 gives the full variable domain: GAGVSQSPRYKVAKRGQDVALRCDPISGHVSLFWYQQALGQGPEFLTYFQNEAQLDKSGLPSDRFFAERPEGSVSTLKIQRTQQEDSAVYLCASSYPGTSGRTSSYNEQFFGPGTRLTVL.

This sequence joins TRBV28 and TRBJ1-6; 8 bases agree with TRBD1. CDR1 is MDHEN and CDR2 is SYDVKM in the germline V gene. Germline trimming cut 8 bases from V and 4 bases from J; bases unmatched to any gene: 10. CDR3 size: 16 residues. For the CDR3, the DNA is TGTGCCAGCGTCGGACAGGGCCTACTGTATAATTCACCCCTCCACTTT. Protein: CASVGQGLLYNSPLHF.

This clonotype was observed a handful of times. The chain carries TRBV7-2 and TRBJ1-4; 7 bases fit TRBD1. CDR1 is SGHTA and CDR2 is FQGNSA in the germline V gene. V shed 3 bases and J 6 bases; nucleotides not matched to a gene: 10. This CDR3 comprises 16 residues. The CDR3 DNA reads as TGTGCCAGCAGCTTGGGGGACAGTTCTCGTTATGAAAAACTGTTTTTT. Translating gives CASSLGDSSRYEKLFF.

This clonotype appeared many times. The rearrangement uses TRBV7-2 and TRBJ1-1; TRBD1 agrees at 9 bases. The CDR3 covers 17 residues. Germline trimming cut 2 bases from V and 6 bases from J; bases unmatched to any gene: 13. Germline V lookup: CDR1 SGHTA, CDR2 FQGNSA. CDR3: CASSLFGQGFSLAEAFF. DNA for the CDR3: TGTGCCAGCAGCTTATTCGGACAGGGGTTCTCTCTTGCTGAAGCTTTCTTT.

V and J are TRBV7-2 and TRBJ2-1; 8 bases are shared with TRBD2. J was trimmed by 6 bases and V by 8 bases; bases with no gene match: 9. Germline-derived CDR1 and CDR2 are SGHTA and FQGNSA. The CDR3 contains 14 residues. Written as DNA, the CDR3 is TGTGCCAGCCAAGGGGTAGCGGGGTTCAATGAGCAGTTCTTC. This encodes CASQGVAGFNEQFF.

This clonotype was detected many times. The rearrangement joins TRBV20-1 to TRBJ1-6; D gene ambiguous. With 3 bases removed from V and 4 bases from J, the gap between germline ends came to 4 bases. Germline CDR1 reads DFQATT; CDR2 reads SNEGSKA (reference sequence). The CDR3 length is 12 residues. The CDR3: CSASRYNSPLHF. The DNA of the CDR3 is TGCAGTGCTAGCCGGTATAATTCACCCCTCCACTTT.

This clonotype has a count of ten or more. The chain links TRBV5-4 to TRBJ2-4, with a tentative D call TRBD1 (6 bases). The CDR3 has 14 residues. With 0 bases removed from V and 7 bases from J, the gap between germline ends came to 11 bases. Germline lookup yields CDR1 SGHNT and CDR2 YYREEE (reference sequence). This chain's CDR3 is CASSLVGAENIQYF. CDR3 bases: TGTGCCAGCAGCTTGGTGGGGGCGGAGAACATTCAGTACTTC.

In this sample, this clonotype turned up many times. The V and J genes are TRBV7-2 and TRBJ2-7; D is possibly TRBD2 (7 bases). The CDR3 spans 15 residues. In germline, CDR1 is SGHTA, CDR2 FQGNSA. V gave up 3 bases and J gave up 0 bases, with 12 bases separating them. The CDR3 DNA reads TGTGCCAGCAGCTTGGTAGGGGGGGTCTCCTACGAGCAGTACTTC. This gives the protein CASSLVGGVSYEQYF.

This clonotype was seen repeatedly, ten times or more. V usage is TRBV11-2 and J usage is TRBJ2-7, with 10 bases identical to TRBD1. Per germline, CDR1 SGHAT and CDR2 FQNNGV. V gave up 5 bases and J gave up 3 bases; unmatched junction bases: 4. This CDR3 region has 14 residues. Here the CDR3 reads CASSLGQGFYEQYF. In DNA form, the CDR3 reads TGTGCCAGCAGCCTGGGACAGGGGTTCTACGAGCAGTACTTC.

At least ten counts were recorded for this clonotype. The rearrangement uses TRBV7-2 and TRBJ2-4; 7 bases align to TRBD2. With 3 bases clipped from V and 8 bases from J, the junction kept 10 bases outside the gene matches. CDR1 is SGHTA, CDR2 FQGNSA, per germline. This CDR3 contains 15 residues. The CDR3 here is CASSFQLARRDIQYF. The CDR3 nucleotides are TGTGCCAGCAGCTTTCAACTAGCGAGGCGGGACATTCAGTACTTC. Complete variable domain (other parts from reference TRBV7-2 and TRBJ2-4): GAGVSQSPSNKVTEKGKDVELRCDPISGHTALYWYRQSLGQGLEFLIYFQGNSAPDKSGLPSDRFSAERTGGSVSTLTIQRTQQEDSAVYLCASSFQLARRDIQYFGAGTRLSVL.

The table lists this clonotype with many counts. The chain has TRBV7-2 and TRBJ1-1; D unclear. The CDR3 covers 14 residues. Germline V lookup: CDR1 SGHTA, CDR2 FQGNSA. Trimming cost V 1 base and J 4 bases, with 10 bases left between them. CDR3 coding DNA: TGTGCCAGCAGCTTAGACAACCGCGCCACTGAAGCTTTCTTT. This encodes CASSLDNRATEAFF. Using reference TRBV7-2 and TRBJ1-1 for the parts outside the CDR3, the full variable domain is GAGVSQSPSNKVTEKGKDVELRCDPISGHTALYWYRQSLGQGLEFLIYFQGNSAPDKSGLPSDRFSAERTGGSVSTLTIQRTQQEDSAVYLCASSLDNRATEAFFGQGTRLTVV.

In this sample, this clonotype turned up many times. This chain uses TRBV27 with TRBJ2-5; the D is unclear. This CDR3 spans 13 amino acids. Germline V gene lookup returns CDR1 MNHEY and CDR2 SMNVEV (reference sequence). Trimming pared 3 bases from V and 4 bases from J, leaving 9 bases between. The CDR3 sequence: CASSLAVGETQYF. The CDR3 region has the DNA TGTGCCAGCAGTTTGGCAGTCGGAGAGACCCAGTACTTC.

This clonotype appeared many times. V gene TRBV6-6 combines with J gene TRBJ1-1; 8 nucleotides align to TRBD1. V lost 0 bases and J lost 1; bases outside the gene matches: 4. Germline CDR1 reads MNHNY; CDR2 reads SVGAGI (reference sequence). This CDR3 comprises 16 residues. CDR3 in amino acids: CASSYSRTGKNTEAFF. DNA of the CDR3: TGTGCCAGCAGTTACTCTCGGACAGGGAAGAACACTGAAGCTTTCTTT.

Many counts were recorded for this clonotype. The chain combines TRBV6-1 with TRBJ2-6; 10 bases align to TRBD1. V dropped 4 bases and J dropped 6; count of bases not matched to a gene: 6. Germline V gene lookup returns CDR1 MNHNS and CDR2 SASEGT. CDR3 length: 16 residues. In DNA form, the CDR3 reads TGTGCCAGCAGTGCCGGGACAGGGGTGGTGGCCAACGTCCTGACTTTC. As protein: CASSAGTGVVANVLTF.

Ten or more counts support this clonotype. The V call is TRBV2, the J call TRBJ2-5, with D hard to call. The CDR3 totals 13 residues. Trimming removed 5 bases from V and 4 bases from J, with 11 bases in between. CDR1 and CDR2 from the germline V gene are SNHLY and FYNNEI. In nucleotides, the CDR3 is TGTGCCAGCAGTCGGGCCAGTCCAGAGACCCAGTACTTC. Protein product: CASSRASPETQYF.

This clonotype came up many times. The chain carries TRBV27 and TRBJ2-7; D might be TRBD1 or TRBD2, each matching 6 bases. The CDR3 is made up of 17 amino acids. Germline assignment: CDR1 MNHEY and CDR2 SMNVEV (reference sequence). Trimming cost V 7 bases and J 3 bases, with 25 bases left between them. The CDR3, as DNA: TGTGCCAGCACCAAGTCTAGGCGAGTGGGGGGCCTCTACGAGCAGTACTTC. It yields the protein CASTKSRRVGGLYEQYF.

This clonotype has at least ten counts. The chain employs TRBV12-3 or TRBV12-4 and TRBJ2-1; 11 nucleotides agree with TRBD2. This CDR3 has 15 amino acids. J lost 8 bases, V lost 6 bases, and 9 bases had no gene match. The CDR3 loop is CASSSNSGGAYEQFF. CDR3 bases: TGTGCCAGCAGCTCCAATAGCGGGGGGGCCTATGAGCAGTTCTTC.

This clonotype was detected many times. The chain has TRBV7-8 and TRBJ2-1, with D possibly matching TRBD2 (6 bases). The CDR3 runs 15 residues. Trimming pared 1 base from V and 9 bases from J, leaving 16 bases between. CDR1 is SGHVS, CDR2 FQNEAQ, per germline. CDR3 in amino acids: CASSLVTLGRPEQFF. CDR3 in DNA: TGTGCCAGCAGCTTAGTCACTTTGGGGAGGCCTGAGCAGTTCTTC.

This clonotype has ten or more counts. This rearrangement joins TRBV7-8 to TRBJ2-3; D is unresolved. V was shortened by 6 bases and J by 6 bases, with 13 bases between the two germline ends. The CDR3 length is 13 residues. Germline V gene sequence: CDR1 SGHVS, CDR2 FQNEAQ. CDR3 sequence (DNA): TGTGCCAGCAGTCCTGCCGTGAGCGATACGCAGTATTTT. The encoded protein is CASSPAVSDTQYF.